This T cell receptor beta chain was found in a study of cytomegalovirus exposure and HLA in healthy donors. A remark on this clone: What it recognizes is unknown.

This CDR3 has 15 residues. Germline CDR1 reads MGHDK; CDR2 reads SYGVNS. V was trimmed by 3 bases and J by 2 bases, leaving 13 bases between them. TCRdb keeps only in-frame clones here, not all; method: immunoSEQ multiplex PCR. In the table there are some 200,000 clones, about 79% of which are singletons. Study-wide points: High sensitivity and specificity were reportedly achieved when the classifier diagnosed cytomegalovirus status.

The chain uses TRBV25-1 and TRBJ2-5; no definite D call. This TCR was recovered from a woman under 40 in good health and CMV-seropositive. The sequenced material came from PBMCs. The CDR3 loop is CASSDISAGQETQYF. The CDR3 DNA is TGTGCCAGCAGTGATATATCGGCAGGTCAAGAGACCCAGTACTTC.